Only one count was recorded for the clone carrying this T cell receptor (beta chain). Germline CDR1 is LGHDT and CDR2 is YNNKEL (reference sequence). Trimming stripped 2 bases from V and 6 bases from J, with 13 bases between. This CDR3 has 14 amino acids. The data were taken from a study of blood T cells in healthy people across ages. Next came a second PCR, run for about 6 to 11 cycles, which used a sample-barcoded 5' primer along with a J-beta primer mix. TCRdb reprocessed the 5' RACE reads with MiXCR, giving one entry per CDR3 protein. The top ten clones hold 9.4% of a sample with 600,000 to 850,000 distinct CDR3 sequences, 25% of them seen once. This same sample was also part of a study on T cells of mothers and their children.

Sequenced input: blood. This TCR was sampled from a boy between 10 and 17 years old in good health. The rearrangement joins TRBV3-1 to TRBJ1-2; D is undetermined. The CDR3 region is CASSQWTAEDGYTF. In DNA, the CDR3 is TGTGCCAGCAGCCAATGGACGGCAGAGGATGGCTACACCTTC.